This T cell receptor (beta chain) was identified in a study of beta chain features in type 1 diabetes. Trimming shortened V by 4 bases and J by 6 bases, and 11 bases separated the two germline ends. The CDR3 loop spans 13 amino acids. Germline-derived CDR1 and CDR2 are SGHAT and FQNNGV. This clone was observed a few times. Sequenced material consisted of expressed TCRB transcripts (all of the isolated RNA was reverse transcribed). Sequencing was performed with immunoSEQ multiplex PCR; in TCRdb, only in-frame clones are kept and a portion is missing. The profile shows 500,000 to 700,000 clones, less than 20% of them singletons.

Material for sequencing was naive CD4+ T cells from blood. The source is a man aged 18 to 29 in good health. The rearrangement uses TRBV11-2 and TRBJ2-3; D possibly uses TRBD1 or TRBD2 (5 bases each). This CDR3 is CASSSYRRDTQYF. CDR3 nucleotides: TGTGCCAGCAGCTCTTACAGGAGGGATACGCAGTATTTT.